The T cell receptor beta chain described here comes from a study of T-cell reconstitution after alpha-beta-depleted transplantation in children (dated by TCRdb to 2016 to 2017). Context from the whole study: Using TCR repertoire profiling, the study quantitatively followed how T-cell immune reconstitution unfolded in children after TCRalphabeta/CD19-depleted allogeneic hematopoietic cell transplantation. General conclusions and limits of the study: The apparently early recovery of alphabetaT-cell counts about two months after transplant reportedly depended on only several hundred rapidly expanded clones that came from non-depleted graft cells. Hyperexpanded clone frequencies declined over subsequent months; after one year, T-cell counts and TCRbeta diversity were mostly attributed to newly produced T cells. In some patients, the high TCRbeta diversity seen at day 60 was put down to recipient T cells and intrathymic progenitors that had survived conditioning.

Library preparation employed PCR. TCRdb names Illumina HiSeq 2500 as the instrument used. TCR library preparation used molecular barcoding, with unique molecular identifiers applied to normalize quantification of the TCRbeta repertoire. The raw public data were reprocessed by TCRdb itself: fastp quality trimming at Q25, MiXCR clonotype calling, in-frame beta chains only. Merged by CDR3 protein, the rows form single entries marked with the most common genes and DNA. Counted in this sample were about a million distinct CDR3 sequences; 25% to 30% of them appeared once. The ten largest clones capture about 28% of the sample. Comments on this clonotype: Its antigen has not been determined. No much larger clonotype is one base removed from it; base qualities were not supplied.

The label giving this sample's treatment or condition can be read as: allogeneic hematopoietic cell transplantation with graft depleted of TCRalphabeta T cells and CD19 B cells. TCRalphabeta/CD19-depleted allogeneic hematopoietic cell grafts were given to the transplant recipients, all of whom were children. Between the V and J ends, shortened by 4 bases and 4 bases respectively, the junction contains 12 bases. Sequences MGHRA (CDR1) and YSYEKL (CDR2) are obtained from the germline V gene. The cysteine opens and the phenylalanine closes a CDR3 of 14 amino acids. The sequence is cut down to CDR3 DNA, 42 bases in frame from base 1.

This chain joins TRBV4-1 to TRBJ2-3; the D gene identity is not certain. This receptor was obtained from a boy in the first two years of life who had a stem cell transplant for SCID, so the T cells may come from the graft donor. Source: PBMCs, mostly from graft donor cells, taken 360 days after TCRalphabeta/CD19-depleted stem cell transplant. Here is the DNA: TGCGCCAGCAGCCTCCAGGATCTGGCAGATACGCAGTATTTT. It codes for CASSLQDLADTQYF.